This T cell receptor (beta chain) comes out of a study of memory CD4+ T cells and cytomegalovirus serostatus. In germline, CDR1 is MDHEN, CDR2 SYDVKM. V was clipped by 5 bases and J by 4 bases, with 23 bases between them. The CDR3 spans 17 residues. Produced via immunoSEQ multiplex PCR; TCRdb's table is partial and in-frame only. The sample includes under 100,000 clones, around 80% of them seen just once. Single viable CD3+CD4+CD8-CD45RO+ cells were sorted as the memory CD4+ T cells. CD4+ T cells were isolated by positive magnetic selection. This clonotype originated in an adult in good health and CMV-seronegative. Sequencing was performed on memory CD4+ T cells from blood. The chain couples TRBV28 to TRBJ1-2; D remains unclear. The CDR3 region has the DNA TGTGCCAGCAGTCCCCGTCTCATTGTCGACGAGTTCTATGGCTACACCTTC. This gives the protein CASSPRLIVDEFYGYTF.